The 15 T cell receptor beta chains reported below all come from one sample, sequenced in a study of blood T cell repertoires in COVID-19 (dated by TCRdb to 2020 to 2021). The library was produced with the immunoSEQ multiplex PCR assay. Sourced from immuneACCESS, this table was stored by TCRdb with only in-frame sequences that have V and J called. A share of the clones is absent; for the studies checked, an unresolved V gene accounts for under half, and the remainder has no known explanation. This sample comprises fewer than 90,000 clones, approximately 90% of them detected only once. The ten largest make up over 7.5% of the sample. Sample: peripheral blood. Every receptor here comes from a man under 40 with acute or convalescent COVID-19.

V gene TRBV18 combines with J gene TRBJ2-1; D perhaps matches TRBD1 (5 bases). This CDR3 has 15 residues. CDR1 is KGHSH and CDR2 is LQKENI in the germline V gene. V was shortened by 0 bases and J by 5 bases, with 11 bases between the two germline ends. This CDR3 is CASSPPWQGNNEQFF. The CDR3 DNA reads TGTGCCAGCTCACCACCGTGGCAGGGTAACAATGAGCAGTTCTTC.

The chain links TRBV27 to TRBJ2-7; 7 bases fit TRBD1. CDR1 MNHEY and CDR2 SMNVEV come from the germline V gene (reference sequence). The CDR3 extends over 17 amino acids. With 1 base clipped from V and 4 bases from J, the junction kept 13 bases outside the gene matches. The CDR3 sequence: CASSLFPSDRVQYEQYF. The DNA for the CDR3 is TGTGCCAGCAGTTTATTCCCCTCCGACAGGGTTCAGTACGAGCAGTACTTC.

The V gene is TRBV7-3, the J gene TRBJ2-1; 14 bases are shared with TRBD2. V lost 7 bases and J lost 6; bases outside the gene matches: 5. The CDR3 is made up of 15 amino acids. The V gene's germline CDR1 is SGHTA and CDR2 FQGTGA. The DNA for the CDR3 is TGTGCCAGCACCCCCGGGACTAGCGGGAGCAATGAGCAGTTCTTC. Its translation: CASTPGTSGSNEQFF.

This chain uses TRBV5-1 with TRBJ2-4; D is perhaps TRBD1 (6 bases). CDR1 and CDR2 (germline): SGHRS, YFSETQ. With 0 bases removed from V and 9 bases from J, the gap between germline ends came to 10 bases. This CDR3 comprises 13 residues. The CDR3: CASSLGAGAIQYF. Here the CDR3 DNA reads TGCGCCAGCAGCTTGGGAGCAGGGGCCATTCAGTACTTC. Variable domain in full (rest from reference TRBV5-1 and TRBJ2-4): KAGVTQTPRYLIKTRGQQVTLSCSPISGHRSVSWYQQTPGQGLQFLFEYFSETQRNKGNFPGRFSGRQFSNSRSEMNVSTLELGDSALYLCASSLGAGAIQYFGAGTRLSVL.

CDR3 sequence (DNA): TGTGCCAGCAGCTTCGGGGGGACAGATACGCAGTATTTT. It translates to CASSFGGTDTQYF. The V and J genes are TRBV7-3 and TRBJ2-3, with 7 bases that match TRBD2. The V segment lost 3 bases and the J segment 3 bases; nucleotides outside the gene matches: 0. Germline CDR1 SGHTA, CDR2 FQGTGA. CDR3 length equals 13 residues.

This chain connects TRBV4-1 to TRBJ2-7, with TRBD1 matching 8 bases. Germline trimming cut 5 bases from V and 2 bases from J; bases unmatched to any gene: 5. The CDR3 is 14 residues long. Germline V gives CDR1 MGHRA, CDR2 YSYEKL. The CDR3 region is CASSARGRAYEQYF. CDR3 DNA: TGCGCCAGCAGCGCCAGGGGGCGTGCCTACGAGCAGTACTTC.

V usage is TRBV6-5 and J usage is TRBJ1-2; TRBD1 agrees at 7 bases. Unmatched junction bases numbered 7, after V lost 6 bases and J lost 0 bases. The CDR3 is 15 residues long. CDR1 is MNHEY and CDR2 is SVGAGI in the germline V gene. In DNA, the CDR3 is TGTGCCAGCAGGGAGGACAGGACAGCTAACTATGGCTACACCTTC. Amino acid sequence: CASREDRTANYGYTF.

This clone came up once. The chain combines TRBV29-1 with TRBJ2-3; 13 bases line up with TRBD2. This CDR3 comprises 15 residues. Per germline, CDR1 SQVTM and CDR2 ANQGSEA. The V segment lost 6 bases and the J segment 4 bases; nucleotides outside the gene matches: 7. CDR3 amino acids: CSVELAGGPPDTQYF. CDR3 coding DNA: TGCAGCGTGGAACTAGCGGGAGGGCCCCCAGATACGCAGTATTTT.

This chain joins TRBV12-3 or TRBV12-4 and TRBJ1-3; TRBD1 is a possible D gene (5 bases). The CDR3 loop spans 13 amino acids. V was pared by 10 bases and J by 2 bases, with 12 bases between. CDR3 sequence: CATDQGAGNTIYF. CDR3 in DNA: TGTGCCACCGACCAGGGTGCTGGAAACACCATATATTTT.

The chain joins TRBV28 to TRBJ1-2; no reliable D call. The CDR3 has 17 residues. Between the trimmed V and J ends, which lost 8 bases and 0 bases, there was a span of 22 bases. CDR1 is MDHEN and CDR2 is SYDVKM in the germline V gene. Here the CDR3 reads CASASVFLRHTNYGYTF. CDR3 DNA: TGTGCCAGCGCTAGTGTTTTCCTGCGCCATACTAACTATGGCTACACCTTC.

The CDR3 DNA reads as TGTGCCAGCAGCCTAGACCTCTGGTCACCCCTCCACTTT. Encoded protein: CASSLDLWSPLHF. V and J are TRBV7-3 and TRBJ1-6; D ambiguous. With 5 bases removed from V and 10 bases from J, the gap between germline ends came to 12 bases. In germline, CDR1 is SGHTA, CDR2 FQGTGA. The CDR3 totals 13 residues.

CDR3 sequence: CASSLGGAADYEQYF. In nucleotides, the CDR3 is TGTGCCAGCAGCTTGGGGGGCGCGGCAGACTACGAGCAGTACTTC. The chain combines TRBV5-5 with TRBJ2-7; D is perhaps TRBD1 (5 bases). Trimming left V 0 bases short and J 3 bases short, with 13 bases between. Per the germline V gene, CDR1 is SGHKS and CDR2 is YYEKEE (reference sequence). The CDR3 contains 15 residues.

The chain joins TRBV25-1 to TRBJ1-1; 7 nucleotides align to TRBD1. Germline assignment: CDR1 MGHDK and CDR2 SYGVNS. The CDR3 is 13 amino acids. The V and J ends lost 10 bases and 4 bases, in that order; junction bases with no gene match: 9. CDR3 DNA: TGTGCCACTCTGGACAGGTCCGGCACTGAAGCTTTCTTT. This translates into CATLDRSGTEAFF.

This clone was found once. The DNA of the CDR3 is TGTGCCAGCAGCTTAAACCCTGGACTAGCGGGAGTTCAGAATGAGCAGTTCTTC. Protein: CASSLNPGLAGVQNEQFF. This rearrangement joins TRBV11-2 to TRBJ2-1, with 13 bases aligning to TRBD2. With V trimmed by 2 bases and J by 7 bases, 11 bases remained unmatched. The CDR3 contains 18 residues. Per germline, CDR1 SGHAT and CDR2 FQNNGV.

V usage is TRBV7-9 and J usage is TRBJ1-2; D unresolved. The CDR3 length is 14 residues. V was trimmed by 2 bases and J by 0 bases, leaving 7 bases between them. CDR1 SEHNR and CDR2 FQNEAQ come from the germline V gene (reference sequence). The CDR3 coding sequence is TGTGCCAGCAGCTTATTTTCCGCTAACTATGGCTACACCTTC. Translating gives CASSLFSANYGYTF.